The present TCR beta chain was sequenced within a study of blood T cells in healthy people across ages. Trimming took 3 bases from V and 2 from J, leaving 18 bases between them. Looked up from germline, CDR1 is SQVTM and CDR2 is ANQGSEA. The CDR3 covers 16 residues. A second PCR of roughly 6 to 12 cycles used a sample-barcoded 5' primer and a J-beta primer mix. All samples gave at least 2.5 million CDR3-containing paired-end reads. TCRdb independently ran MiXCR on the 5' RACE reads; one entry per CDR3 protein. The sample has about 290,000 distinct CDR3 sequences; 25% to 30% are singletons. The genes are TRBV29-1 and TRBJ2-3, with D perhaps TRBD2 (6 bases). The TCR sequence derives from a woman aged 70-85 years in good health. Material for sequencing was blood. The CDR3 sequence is CSVDPWGVGFTDTQYF. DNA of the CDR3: TGCAGCGTTGATCCCTGGGGGGTCGGGTTCACAGATACGCAGTATTTT.